This TCR beta chain originates from a study of blood T cell repertoires in COVID-19. Study overall: T cells, B-cell-depleted T cells, or PBMCs supplied cDNA or gDNA.

V gave up 5 bases and J gave up 8 bases, with 13 bases separating them. The CDR3 covers 13 residues. The germline gives CDR1 LNHDA, CDR2 SQIVND (reference sequence). In the original analysis: Quantification of nucleated cells was approximated via reference gene primer amplification. Method: immunoSEQ multiplex PCR; TCRdb's copy keeps in-frame clones and lacks some. That table furnishes V, J and clone size, whereas the DNA furnished D and trimming. The sample lists some 110,000 clones, around four fifths occurring once. The TCR comes from a young man with acute or convalescent COVID-19. The chain is built from TRBV19 and TRBJ2-1, with no clear D. Sequencing was done on a sample of peripheral blood. CDR3 bases: TGTGCCAGTAGTTACGGGTCCGGCTATGAGCAGTTCTTC. Translation: CASSYGSGYEQFF.